The 32 T cell receptor beta chains listed next were all sequenced from one sample in a study of blood T cell repertoires in COVID-19. Only in-frame clones appear in the TCRdb table, and some are missing; sequencing was by immunoSEQ multiplex PCR. The sample comprises roughly 280,000 clones, 70% to 90% of which are singletons, and 11% rests with the top ten. The sample taken for sequencing was peripheral blood. The receptors were gathered from a woman in her sixties or seventies with acute or convalescent COVID-19.

This chain joins TRBV5-1 and TRBJ1-1; 8 bases fit TRBD1. The CDR3 is 17 amino acids. J lost 6 bases, V lost 1 base, and 14 bases had no gene match. Germline V gene lookup returns CDR1 SGHRS and CDR2 YFSETQ. CDR3 in DNA: TGCGCCAGCAGCTTGTCAGTAGGGGGCGCACAGGGGGCTGAAGCTTTCTTT. Its translation: CASSLSVGGAQGAEAFF.

The chain links TRBV9 to TRBJ2-2, with no clear D. Trimming removed 0 bases from V and 3 bases from J, with 9 bases in between. CDR3 size: 15 residues. Germline V gene sequence: CDR1 SGDLS, CDR2 YYNGEE. Here the CDR3 DNA reads TGTGCCAGCAGCGTAGCAGACACGTACACCGGGGAGCTGTTTTTT. Protein: CASSVADTYTGELFF. Filled out from reference TRBV9 and TRBJ2-2, the complete variable domain reads DSGVTQTPKHLITATGQRVTLRCSPRSGDLSVYWYQQSLDQGLQFLIQYYNGEERAKGNILERFSAQQFPDLHSELNLSSLELGDSALYFCASSVADTYTGELFFGEGSRLTVL.

The rearrangement links TRBV6-5 to TRBJ2-2, with unresolved D. Germline-derived CDR1 and CDR2 are MNHEY and SVGAGI. CDR3 length: 14 amino acids. Trimming shortened V by 6 bases and J by 0 bases, and 8 bases separated the two germline ends. The CDR3 protein is CASRGRSNTGELFF. The CDR3 DNA sequence: TGTGCCAGCAGAGGCAGGTCGAACACCGGGGAGCTGTTTTTT.

The rearrangement joins TRBV5-4 to TRBJ2-1; D is uncertain. The CDR3 extends over 11 amino acids. Germline values: CDR1 SGHNT, CDR2 YYREEE (reference sequence). Between the trimmed V and J ends, which lost 5 bases and 10 bases, there was a span of 10 bases. The CDR3 bases are TGTGCCAGCAGTAACTACCGGGAGCAGTTCTTC. It translates to CASSNYREQFF.

The rearrangement uses TRBV7-8 and TRBJ1-1; TRBD1 aligns across 8 bases. The V segment lost 5 bases and the J segment 12 bases; nucleotides outside the gene matches: 5. Germline CDR1 SGHVS, CDR2 FQNEAQ. There are 11 residues in the CDR3. For the CDR3, the DNA is TGTGCCAGCAGCAACACAGGGGGAACTTTCTTT. As protein: CASSNTGGTFF.

This clone was observed a single time. The V gene is TRBV2, the J gene TRBJ2-7; D unresolved. The CDR3 covers 13 residues. In germline, CDR1 is SNHLY, CDR2 FYNNEI. The ends were cut back, 4 bases at V and 1 base at J, with 8 bases in the middle. CDR3 sequence reads: CASSVVRSYEQYF. As DNA, the CDR3 is TGTGCCAGCAGTGTCGTCAGATCCTACGAGCAGTACTTC. The full variable domain, in which reference TRBV2 and TRBJ2-7 provide the parts outside the CDR3, is EPEVTQTPSHQVTQMGQEVILRCVPISNHLYFYWYRQILGQKVEFLVSFYNNEISEKSEIFDDQFSVERPDGSNFTLKIRSTKLEDSAMYFCASSVVRSYEQYFGPGTRLTVT.

The chain carries TRBV30 and TRBJ1-6, with 7 bases lining up with TRBD1. Unmatched junction bases numbered 8, after V lost 4 bases and J lost 8 bases. Per the germline V gene, CDR1 is GTSNPN and CDR2 is SVGIG (reference sequence). This CDR3 is 14 amino acids long. For the CDR3, the DNA is TGTGCCTGGACCTACGGGACAGAAGATTCACCCCTCCACTTT. It is translated as CAWTYGTEDSPLHF. Drawing the rest from reference TRBV30 and TRBJ1-6, the complete variable domain is SQTIHQWPATLVQPVGSPLSLECTVEGTSNPNLYWYRQAAGRGLQLLFYSVGIGQISSEVPQNLSASRPQDRQFILSSKKLLLSDSGFYLCAWTYGTEDSPLHFGNGTRLTVT.

This chain links TRBV29-1 with TRBJ2-7; the D gene is possibly TRBD1 (7 bases). Germline CDR1 SQVTM, CDR2 ANQGSEA. Trimming pared 7 bases from V and 3 bases from J, leaving 13 bases between. The CDR3 has 12 amino acids. In nucleotides, the CDR3 is TGCAGCGGCGGGGACAGCCGCTACGAGCAGTACTTC. The encoded protein is CSGGDSRYEQYF.

The J gene is TRBJ1-1, the V gene TRBV19, with 7 bases identical to TRBD1. V shed 3 bases, J shed 3 bases, and the junction held 4 bases outside the gene matches. The CDR3 covers 14 residues. CDR1 and CDR2 (germline): LNHDA, SQIVND (reference sequence). The DNA for the CDR3 is TGTGCCAGTAGTATTTTCACAGGGGACACTGAAGCTTTCTTT. Its translation is CASSIFTGDTEAFF.

The V and J genes are TRBV5-4 and TRBJ2-1; no clear D gene. Between the trimmed V and J ends, which lost 0 bases and 5 bases, there was a span of 6 bases. CDR3 size: 13 residues. Germline CDR1 reads SGHNT; CDR2 reads YYREEE (reference sequence). CDR3 protein: CASSLDTDNEQFF. The CDR3 nucleotides are TGTGCCAGCAGCTTGGACACAGACAATGAGCAGTTCTTC.

The CDR3 region is CASSVGSGRTEAFF. In nucleotides, the CDR3 is TGTGCCAGCAGCGTTGGAAGCGGCCGCACTGAAGCTTTCTTT. The chain links TRBV11-1 to TRBJ1-1; D gene unclear. Trimming removed 5 bases at V and 4 bases at J, with 14 bases between. The CDR3 totals 14 residues. Per the germline V gene, CDR1 is SGHAT and CDR2 is FQDESV (reference sequence).

This chain joins TRBV3-1 (or the pseudogene TRBV3-2) and TRBJ2-5; 9 nucleotides align to TRBD2. The CDR3 is 16 residues long. V dropped 4 bases and J dropped 5; count of bases not matched to a gene: 11. Germline V gives CDR1 LGHDT, CDR2 YNNKEL (reference sequence). In DNA form, the CDR3 reads TGTGCCAGCAGCCGACTTAGCGCGGGGGGGCTCGAGACCCAGTACTTC. Amino acid sequence: CASSRLSAGGLETQYF.

This chain links TRBV5-4 with TRBJ2-2; 13 nucleotides match TRBD2. There are 16 residues in the CDR3. Germline V lookup: CDR1 SGHNT, CDR2 YYREEE (reference sequence). V was clipped by 0 bases and J by 7 bases; unmatched bases: 3. CDR3: CASSLAGLAGVGELFF. The CDR3 nucleotides read TGTGCCAGCAGCTTGGCCGGACTAGCGGGGGTCGGGGAGCTGTTTTTT.

The chain employs TRBV3-1 (or the pseudogene TRBV3-2) and TRBJ1-2, with 8 nucleotides matching TRBD1. From germline, CDR1 is LGHDT and CDR2 YNNKEL (reference sequence). Unmatched junction bases numbered 5, after V lost 1 base and J lost 4 bases. The CDR3 covers 15 residues. This chain's CDR3 is CASSQGDRGFYGYTF. The CDR3 bases are TGTGCCAGCAGCCAAGGAGACAGGGGCTTCTATGGCTACACCTTC.

The gene calls are TRBV5-1 and TRBJ1-3; D is perhaps TRBD1 (5 bases). The CDR3 has 16 residues. With 0 bases removed from V and 0 bases from J, the gap between germline ends came to 10 bases. The germline V gene encodes CDR1 SGHRS and CDR2 YFSETQ. Here the CDR3 reads CASSLGQLFSGNTIYF. The DNA for the CDR3 is TGCGCCAGCAGCTTGGGACAGCTCTTCTCTGGAAACACCATATATTTT.

V is TRBV7-8 and J is TRBJ1-2, with a weak D call TRBD1 (6 bases). The CDR3 contains 16 residues. Germline V lookup: CDR1 SGHVS, CDR2 FQNEAQ. Trimming stripped 1 base from V and 6 bases from J, with 18 bases between. CDR3 in amino acids: CASSLVVVTGRNGYTF. CDR3 DNA sequence: TGTGCCAGCAGCTTAGTGGTGGTCACAGGGCGGAATGGCTACACCTTC.

The chain links TRBV21-1 to TRBJ2-7; TRBD1 is the table's D call, not checked against the DNA. TRBV21-1 is termed a pseudogene. The CDR3 runs 16 residues. The CDR3 protein is CASSPGRTGTGYEQYF. CDR3 sequence (DNA): TGTGCCAGCAGCCCAGGGAGAACCGGGACAGGCTACGAGCAGTACTTC.

This chain uses TRBV18 with TRBJ1-1; D is unclear. The CDR3 is made up of 12 amino acids. Per germline, CDR1 KGHSH and CDR2 LQKENI. V was clipped by 2 bases and J by 4 bases, with 5 bases between them. For the CDR3, the DNA is TGTGCCAGCTCACCAGGGCTCACTGAAGCTTTCTTT. Translating gives CASSPGLTEAFF. Drawing the rest from reference TRBV18 and TRBJ1-1, the complete variable domain is NAGVMQNPRHLVRRRGQEARLRCSPMKGHSHVYWYRQLPEEGLKFMVYLQKENIIDESGMPKERFSAEFPKEGPSILRIQQVVRGDSAAYFCASSPGLTEAFFGQGTRLTVV.

The V gene is TRBV7-8, the J gene TRBJ1-5; weak D call: TRBD1 (5 bases). CDR1 and CDR2 (germline): SGHVS, FQNEAQ. CDR3 length equals 18 residues. Trimming removed 2 bases at V and 3 bases at J, with 20 bases between. The CDR3 DNA is TGTGCCAGCAGCTTAAACTCCAGGGTAGGAACTCTCAATCAGCCCCAGCATTTT. Residues: CASSLNSRVGTLNQPQHF.

The rearrangement joins TRBV7-9 to TRBJ1-5; perhaps TRBD1 as D (5 bases). Germline lookup yields CDR1 SEHNR and CDR2 FQNEAQ (reference sequence). Trimming pared 4 bases from V and 3 bases from J, leaving 13 bases between. The CDR3 loop spans 15 amino acids. The CDR3 is CASSSRDSYNQPQHF. The CDR3 nucleotides are TGTGCCAGCAGCTCCCGAGACAGCTACAATCAGCCCCAGCATTTT.

This clone has just one count. The CDR3 sequence: CASSPDIKYGYTF. The DNA of the CDR3 is TGTGCCAGCAGCCCGGACATAAAGTATGGCTACACCTTC. The chain is built from TRBV3-1 (or the pseudogene TRBV3-2) and TRBJ1-2, with D tentatively TRBD1 (5 bases). The germline V gene encodes CDR1 LGHDT and CDR2 YNNKEL (reference sequence). The CDR3 sequence is 13 residues long. Trimming stripped 4 bases from V and 5 bases from J, with 11 bases between.

The J gene is TRBJ1-1, the V gene TRBV5-1; 11 nucleotides line up with TRBD1. With 2 bases clipped from V and 1 base from J, the junction kept 4 bases outside the gene matches. The CDR3 totals 16 residues. CDR1 is SGHRS, CDR2 YFSETQ, per germline. The CDR3 is CASSLTGTGGNTEAFF. The CDR3 region has the DNA TGCGCCAGCAGCTTAACAGGGACAGGGGGGAACACTGAAGCTTTCTTT. The full variable domain, in which reference TRBV5-1 and TRBJ1-1 provide the parts outside the CDR3, is KAGVTQTPRYLIKTRGQQVTLSCSPISGHRSVSWYQQTPGQGLQFLFEYFSETQRNKGNFPGRFSGRQFSNSRSEMNVSTLELGDSALYLCASSLTGTGGNTEAFFGQGTRLTVV.

This chain joins TRBV2 and TRBJ1-1; a possible D gene is TRBD1 (6 bases). Trimming shortened V by 5 bases and J by 1 base, and 11 bases separated the two germline ends. The CDR3 is 14 residues long. The germline V gene encodes CDR1 SNHLY and CDR2 FYNNEI. CDR3 sequence reads: CASSLGARNTEAFF. CDR3 sequence (DNA): TGTGCCAGCAGTCTGGGGGCGCGGAACACTGAAGCTTTCTTT.

The chain recombines TRBV19 with TRBJ1-4, with 7 bases that match TRBD1. Germline values: CDR1 LNHDA, CDR2 SQIVND (reference sequence). The CDR3 covers 17 residues. The ends lost 1 base at V and 0 bases at J; junction bases unmatched: 5. DNA for the CDR3: TGTGCCAGTAGTATAGTGGACAGGACTTCAACTAATGAAAAACTGTTTTTT. Translation gives CASSIVDRTSTNEKLFF.

The chain uses TRBV6-5 and TRBJ2-5; D is perhaps TRBD1 (6 bases). V dropped 7 bases and J dropped 5 bases, with 14 bases sitting between them. Germline CDR1 is MNHEY and CDR2 is SVGAGI. This CDR3 comprises 13 residues. CDR3 in amino acids: CASTLGGLETQYF. CDR3 DNA: TGTGCCAGCACCCTAGGGGGTTTGGAGACCCAGTACTTC.

J is TRBJ1-3 and V is TRBV7-3; D is unresolved. V gave up 2 bases and J gave up 0 bases, with 11 bases separating them. The CDR3 sequence is 16 residues long. Germline V CDR1 and CDR2: SGHTA, FQGTGA. The CDR3 is CASSLEPGFSGNTIYF. Here the CDR3 DNA reads TGTGCCAGCAGCTTAGAGCCGGGTTTCTCTGGAAACACCATATATTTT.

The V gene is TRBV7-9, the J gene TRBJ1-4; TRBD1 aligns across 7 bases. The CDR3 has 14 residues. From germline, CDR1 is SEHNR and CDR2 FQNEAQ (reference sequence). V was clipped by 4 bases and J by 6 bases; unmatched bases: 5. This CDR3 reads CASSWRTGDEKLFF. The CDR3 DNA reads TGTGCCAGCAGCTGGAGAACAGGGGATGAAAAACTGTTTTTT.

The V call is TRBV30, the J call TRBJ2-1, with D maybe TRBD1 (6 bases). The V end was cut by 4 bases, the J end by 4 bases, with 14 bases between. Germline CDR1 GTSNPN, CDR2 SVGIG (reference sequence). The CDR3 spans 14 residues. CDR3: CAWKPGHSYNEQFF. The DNA for the CDR3 is TGTGCCTGGAAGCCGGGACATTCTTACAATGAGCAGTTCTTC.

The V and J genes are TRBV5-4 and TRBJ2-1; TRBD2 matches 12 bases. V dropped 4 bases and J dropped 6; count of bases not matched to a gene: 5. Germline V gene lookup returns CDR1 SGHNT and CDR2 YYREEE (reference sequence). The CDR3 length is 15 residues. The CDR3 protein is CASSPLLAGGNEQFF. CDR3 coding DNA: TGTGCCAGCAGCCCGCTACTAGCGGGGGGCAATGAGCAGTTCTTC.

V usage is TRBV6-5 and J usage is TRBJ1-6, with a possible D match to TRBD1 (5 bases). V lost 6 bases, J lost 7 bases, and 13 bases lay in between. This CDR3 region has 14 residues. Germline assignment: CDR1 MNHEY and CDR2 SVGAGI. The DNA for the CDR3 is TGTGCCAGCAGGACGGGGGGTATCAATTCACCCCTCCACTTT. Amino acid sequence: CASRTGGINSPLHF.

This chain joins TRBV4-1 and TRBJ2-4; weak D call: TRBD2 (5 bases). Germline V gene sequence: CDR1 MGHRA, CDR2 YSYEKL. The CDR3 consists of 15 residues. V was clipped by 2 bases and J by 0 bases, with 8 bases between them. CDR3 DNA: TGCGCCAGCAGCCAACTCGGGGTAGCCAAAAACATTCAGTACTTC. Protein: CASSQLGVAKNIQYF.

The gene calls are TRBV9 and TRBJ2-1; 10 bases align to TRBD2. The V segment lost 1 base and the J segment 8 bases; nucleotides outside the gene matches: 6. The CDR3 is made up of 15 amino acids. The germline CDR1 and CDR2 sequences are SGDLS and YYNGEE. The CDR3 spells CASSVSSGGVDEQFF. DNA for the CDR3: TGTGCCAGCAGCGTATCCAGCGGGGGGGTCGATGAGCAGTTCTTC. Full variable domain (rest looked up from reference TRBV9 and TRBJ2-1): DSGVTQTPKHLITATGQRVTLRCSPRSGDLSVYWYQQSLDQGLQFLIQYYNGEERAKGNILERFSAQQFPDLHSELNLSSLELGDSALYFCASSVSSGGVDEQFFGPGTRLTVL.